The 30 T cell receptor beta chains given below trace back to one sample, sequenced in a study of OX40 agonist ivuxolimab in advanced cancers. Profiling relied on immunoSEQ multiplex PCR, and the TCRdb table lists in-frame clones only, not all of them. The data contain about 86,000 clones, about 90% of them singletons. The input for sequencing was CD4+ or CD8+ T cells sorted from blood, taken in a trial of the OX40 agonist ivuxolimab. These receptors were taken from an adult with an advanced solid tumor such as melanoma, head and neck, liver or kidney cancer.

The chain recombines TRBV5-1 with TRBJ1-4; D remains unclear. Looked up from germline, CDR1 is SGHRS and CDR2 is YFSETQ. The CDR3 has 15 amino acids. The V and J ends lost 4 bases and 6 bases respectively, with 16 bases between them. CDR3 sequence (DNA): TGCGCCAGCAGCCCGAACCTGCGGGGATATGAAAAACTGTTTTTT. Its translation: CASSPNLRGYEKLFF.

The chain carries TRBV11-2 and TRBJ2-7; 8 nucleotides align to TRBD2. The CDR3 sequence is 17 residues long. Losses at the gene ends were 3 bases for V and 3 bases for J; bases not matched to a gene: 13. Germline values: CDR1 SGHAT, CDR2 FQNNGV. Here the CDR3 reads CASSFYATTSGSYEQYF. CDR3 in DNA: TGTGCCAGCAGCTTTTACGCCACTACTAGCGGAAGCTACGAGCAGTACTTC.

This chain joins TRBV25-1 and TRBJ2-2, with TRBD2 matching 8 bases. The junction had 3 bases not matched to a gene; V was cut back by 2 bases and J by 1 base. Germline lookup yields CDR1 MGHDK and CDR2 SYGVNS. CDR3 length: 16 amino acids. The CDR3 loop is CASSEGAGGNTGELFF. The DNA for the CDR3 is TGTGCCAGCAGTGAAGGTGCGGGAGGGAACACCGGGGAGCTGTTTTTT. Supplemented by reference TRBV25-1 and TRBJ2-2, the full variable domain reads EADIYQTPRYLVIGTGKKITLECSQTMGHDKMYWYQQDPGMELHLIHYSYGVNSTEKGDLSSESTVSRIRTEHFPLTLESARPSHTSQYLCASSEGAGGNTGELFFGEGSRLTVL.

The chain joins TRBV7-9 to TRBJ1-1, with D maybe TRBD1 (6 bases). CDR3 length equals 14 residues. Looked up from germline, CDR1 is SEHNR and CDR2 is FQNEAQ (reference sequence). Trimming took off 5 bases at V and 6 bases at J, with 16 bases between the two ends. The CDR3 loop is CASSHEGGRAEAFF. The CDR3 DNA is TGTGCCAGCAGCCACGAGGGGGGGCGAGCTGAAGCTTTCTTT.

This clone was counted once. The chain recombines TRBV19 with TRBJ1-1; D remains unclear. The V end was cut by 10 bases, the J end by 9 bases, with 18 bases between. Germline CDR1 is LNHDA and CDR2 is SQIVND (reference sequence). The CDR3 sequence is 12 residues long. The CDR3: CATREASRQAFF. CDR3 DNA sequence: TGTGCCACCCGGGAGGCCTCGCGCCAAGCTTTCTTT.

The chain employs TRBV9 and TRBJ2-2; TRBD2 matches at 10 bases. The J segment lost 3 bases and the V segment lost 2 bases, leaving 1 base of the junction unmatched. Germline V gene sequence: CDR1 SGDLS, CDR2 YYNGEE. The CDR3 covers 15 residues. The CDR3 region is CASSVLAGDTGELFF. The CDR3, as DNA: TGTGCCAGCAGCGTTCTAGCGGGAGACACCGGGGAGCTGTTTTTT.

The chain joins TRBV7-8 to TRBJ1-3; D possibly corresponds to TRBD1 (5 bases). There are 13 residues in the CDR3. Germline CDR1 and CDR2: SGHVS and FQNEAQ. The V gene lost 5 bases and the J gene lost 5 bases, with 10 bases spanning the gap. CDR3 protein: CASSQGGRNTIYF. DNA for the CDR3: TGTGCCAGCAGCCAGGGAGGGAGAAACACCATATATTTT.

The rearrangement uses TRBV18 and TRBJ1-1; TRBD1 matches 12 bases. The trim removed 3 bases at V and 11 bases at J, leaving 7 bases unmatched. Germline V lookup: CDR1 KGHSH, CDR2 LQKENI. The CDR3 runs 14 residues. The CDR3: CASSPGTGGYRAFF. CDR3 DNA: TGTGCCAGCTCACCCGGGACAGGGGGCTACCGGGCTTTCTTT.

V usage is TRBV28 and J usage is TRBJ1-2, with D possibly TRBD1 on 6 matching bases. Looked up from germline, CDR1 is MDHEN and CDR2 is SYDVKM. This CDR3 is 15 amino acids long. Deletions cut 6 bases from V and 5 bases from J, with 19 bases between. The CDR3 sequence is CASRTTGRVRYGYTF. The CDR3 DNA follows: TGTGCCAGCAGAACAACAGGGCGGGTACGGTATGGCTACACCTTC.

The chain combines TRBV7-9 with TRBJ2-3; 13 positions match TRBD2. Germline V lookup: CDR1 SEHNR, CDR2 FQNEAQ (reference sequence). Unmatched junction bases numbered 8, after V lost 2 bases and J lost 3 bases. This CDR3 contains 18 residues. CDR3 protein: CASSLLRTSGRFTDTQYF. The CDR3 DNA reads TGTGCCAGCAGCTTACTTCGGACTAGCGGGAGATTTACAGATACGCAGTATTTT.

This clone showed up just once. The chain carries TRBV7-9 and TRBJ2-7, with 9 bases fitting TRBD1. The trim removed 5 bases at V and 3 bases at J, leaving 5 bases unmatched. The CDR3 consists of 14 residues. From germline, CDR1 is SEHNR and CDR2 FQNEAQ (reference sequence). CDR3 sequence reads: CASSPRDRVYEQYF. The CDR3 DNA reads TGTGCCAGCAGCCCCCGGGACAGGGTCTACGAGCAGTACTTC.

The chain joins TRBV29-1 to TRBJ2-5; the match to TRBD2 covers 10 bases. Near its end, the DNA agrees better with TRBJ2-7, so the J call may be wrong. The CDR3 is 15 amino acids. Germline CDR1 and CDR2: SQVTM and ANQGSEA. CDR3 nucleotide sequence: TGCAGCGTTGCCCGCACTAGCGGGACACCCTACGAGCAGTACTTC. As protein: CSVARTSGTPYEQYF.

This sequence joins TRBV11-2 and TRBJ1-5, with TRBD1 matching over 7 bases. This CDR3 is built from 12 residues. J lost 6 bases, V lost 5 bases, and 1 base had no gene match. Germline CDR1 is SGHAT and CDR2 is FQNNGV. The CDR3 loop is CASSQGGQPQHF. CDR3 coding DNA: TGTGCCAGCAGCCAGGGGGGTCAGCCCCAGCATTTT.

The chain joins TRBV30 to TRBJ2-4; tentative D call: TRBD2 (6 bases). Per the germline V gene, CDR1 is GTSNPN and CDR2 is SVGIG (reference sequence). V was cut by 4 bases and J by 0 bases, with 13 bases left in between. CDR3 length: 15 amino acids. The CDR3 DNA sequence: TGTGCCTGGAACCAAAGAGCGGGAGCCAAAAACATTCAGTACTTC. It codes for CAWNQRAGAKNIQYF.

The chain combines TRBV7-3 with TRBJ2-1; 9 nucleotides align to TRBD2. Germline V lookup: CDR1 SGHTA, CDR2 FQGTGA. V dropped 8 bases and J dropped 4; count of bases not matched to a gene: 9. This CDR3 region has 15 residues. CDR3 amino acids: CASSLRLAVYNEQFF. The CDR3 DNA follows: TGTGCCAGCTCCCTGCGACTAGCGGTTTACAATGAGCAGTTCTTC. Using reference TRBV7-3 and TRBJ2-1 for the parts outside the CDR3, the full variable domain is GAGVSQTPSNKVTEKGKYVELRCDPISGHTALYWYRQSLGQGPEFLIYFQGTGAADDSGLPNDRFFAVRPEGSVSTLKIQRTERGDSAVYLCASSLRLAVYNEQFFGPGTRLTVL.

The chain has TRBV30 and TRBJ2-5; no firm D call. The DNA matches TRBJ2-7 better at its end, which makes the J call doubtful. Germline V lookup: CDR1 GTSNPN, CDR2 SVGIG (reference sequence). This CDR3 has 13 residues. CDR3 protein: CAWSYSSTYEQYF. The CDR3 DNA reads TGTGCCTGGAGTTACAGTAGTACCTACGAGCAGTACTTC.

V and J are TRBV4-1 and TRBJ2-3; TRBD2 aligns across 11 bases. With V trimmed by 4 bases and J by 3 bases, 6 bases remained unmatched. Germline values: CDR1 MGHRA, CDR2 YSYEKL. The CDR3 sequence is 16 residues long. The CDR3 loop reads CASSLLLAGETDTQYF. The CDR3, as DNA: TGCGCCAGCAGCCTCCTACTAGCGGGAGAAACAGATACGCAGTATTTT.

The chain recombines TRBV7-2 with TRBJ1-2, with 7 nucleotides matching TRBD1. Trimming at V came to 5 bases and at J to 4 bases, leaving 10 bases not matched to a gene. The CDR3 is 15 residues long. The germline CDR1 and CDR2 sequences are SGHTA and FQGNSA. Here the CDR3 DNA reads TGTGCCAGCAGCACCCCGTCTCAGGGGGTCTATGGCTACACCTTC. This encodes CASSTPSQGVYGYTF.

The chain couples TRBV29-1 to TRBJ1-5, with D possibly matching TRBD1 (5 bases). This CDR3 comprises 17 residues. V was shortened by 6 bases and J by 2 bases, with 23 bases between the two germline ends. The germline V gene encodes CDR1 SQVTM and CDR2 ANQGSEA. The CDR3 protein is CSVLLMTESGRNQPQHF. The CDR3 nucleotides read TGCAGCGTCCTACTGATGACGGAATCGGGGCGCAATCAGCCCCAGCATTTT.

V usage is TRBV5-4 and J usage is TRBJ2-3; 11 nucleotides line up with TRBD1. Looked up from germline, CDR1 is SGHNT and CDR2 is YYREEE (reference sequence). Unmatched junction bases numbered 3, after V lost 3 bases and J lost 3 bases. The CDR3 consists of 15 residues. CDR3 amino acids: CASSYGTGGTDTQYF. The CDR3 DNA sequence: TGTGCCAGCAGCTACGGGACAGGGGGAACAGATACGCAGTATTTT.

The V gene is TRBV27, the J gene TRBJ2-7; TRBD1 matches 7 bases. This CDR3 comprises 16 residues. CDR1 is MNHEY and CDR2 is SMNVEV in the germline V gene (reference sequence). V lost 4 bases and J lost 2; bases outside the gene matches: 11. For the CDR3, the DNA is TGTGCCAGCAGTTCCACCAAGGACAGGCCCACCTACGAGCAGTACTTC. It specifies CASSSTKDRPTYEQYF.

The chain is built from TRBV27 and TRBJ1-5; D gene unclear. The CDR3 is 14 amino acids. The germline V gene encodes CDR1 MNHEY and CDR2 SMNVEV (reference sequence). Trimming took off 6 bases at V and 6 bases at J, with 15 bases between the two ends. CDR3 nucleotides: TGTGCCAGCAGGGCCGGCGTGGGCGGTCAGCCCCAGCATTTT. It is translated as CASRAGVGGQPQHF.

This clone was seen a handful of times. The rearrangement links TRBV28 to TRBJ1-5, with a possible D match to TRBD1 (6 bases). V dropped 4 bases and J dropped 7 bases, with 14 bases sitting between them. This CDR3 spans 14 amino acids. CDR1 is MDHEN and CDR2 is SYDVKM in the germline V gene. The DNA of the CDR3 is TGTGCCAGCAGTTCTTACCTTACAGGGCAGCCCCAGCATTTT. This sequence encodes CASSSYLTGQPQHF.

This chain joins TRBV11-2 and TRBJ2-5; D possibly uses TRBD1 or TRBD2 (6 bases each). The CDR3 runs 13 residues. The V and J ends lost 6 bases and 4 bases respectively, with 12 bases between them. Germline V gene lookup returns CDR1 SGHAT and CDR2 FQNNGV. The CDR3 DNA reads as TGTGCCAGCAGAAAGGGGGGAACAGAGACCCAGTACTTC. Translating it yields CASRKGGTETQYF.

The V and J genes are TRBV2 and TRBJ2-3; D gene uncertain. The CDR3 is 15 amino acids. Germline-derived CDR1 and CDR2 are SNHLY and FYNNEI. V lost 2 bases to trimming and J lost 2 bases, with 11 bases between them. The CDR3 loop is CASSELLTHTDTQYF. The CDR3 nucleotides are TGTGCCAGCAGTGAATTATTGACGCACACAGATACGCAGTATTTT.

The rearrangement links TRBV7-9 to TRBJ1-1; D not certain. In germline, CDR1 is SEHNR, CDR2 FQNEAQ (reference sequence). V lost 6 bases and J 0 bases, leaving 23 bases between the germline ends. This CDR3 contains 18 residues. CDR3 sequence (DNA): TGTGCCAGCAGTGGCATCGGTGGAAGAACAGATCTGAACACTGAAGCTTTCTTT. Amino acids: CASSGIGGRTDLNTEAFF.

As to this clone: The same CDR3 arises from other DNA sequences in this sample as well. The chain recombines TRBV5-1 with TRBJ1-4; 7 bases match TRBD1. CDR3 length: 14 residues. Trimming cost V 3 bases and J 7 bases; bases outside gene matches: 6. Germline-derived CDR1 and CDR2 are SGHRS and YFSETQ. The DNA of the CDR3 is TGCGCCAGCAGCTCAACAGGGGAGGGTGAAAAACTGTTTTTT. Its translation: CASSSTGEGEKLFF. The full variable domain, its missing parts supplied by reference TRBV5-1 and TRBJ1-4, is KAGVTQTPRYLIKTRGQQVTLSCSPISGHRSVSWYQQTPGQGLQFLFEYFSETQRNKGNFPGRFSGRQFSNSRSEMNVSTLELGDSALYLCASSSTGEGEKLFFGSGTQLSVL.

This clone has just one count. The chain has TRBV15 and TRBJ2-1; D unresolved. This CDR3 region has 16 residues. Trimming cost V 0 bases and J 4 bases, with 13 bases left between them. The germline CDR1 and CDR2 sequences are LNHNV and YYDKDF (reference sequence). The chain's CDR3 is CATSRETIPEYNEQFF. For the CDR3, the DNA is TGTGCCACCAGCAGAGAGACAATTCCGGAGTACAATGAGCAGTTCTTC.

The genes are TRBV9 and TRBJ1-1; D is unclear. The CDR3 consists of 17 residues. V was shortened by 0 bases and J by 4 bases, with 19 bases between the two germline ends. Germline lookup yields CDR1 SGDLS and CDR2 YYNGEE. As DNA, the CDR3 is TGTGCCAGCAGCGTAGAATCGGCGGCCTCGCGGGGCACTGAAGCTTTCTTT. Its translation is CASSVESAASRGTEAFF.

The gene calls are TRBV5-4 and TRBJ2-1; the D gene could be TRBD1 or TRBD2 (6 bases each). The CDR3 length is 15 residues. Between the trimmed V and J ends, which lost 6 bases and 8 bases, there was a span of 21 bases. Germline CDR1 and CDR2: SGHNT and YYREEE (reference sequence). The CDR3 loop is CASIDPGGGLDEQFF. The DNA of the CDR3 is TGTGCCAGCATCGATCCGGGTGGGGGGCTGGATGAGCAGTTCTTC.